This T cell receptor beta chain originates from a study of CXCR3-negative and CXCR3-positive naive CD8 T cells. Findings and caveats of the study: Both of the naive subsets showed about the same high diversity, but memory CD8+ cells had much less.

Naive CD8+ T cells displayed a CD45RO-CCR7+CD27+CD95- phenotype. CDR3 length: 16 amino acids. Germline CDR1 and CDR2: SGDLS and YYNGEE. Preparation of TRB cDNA libraries relied on 5' RACE carrying UMI labels. From the 5' RACE reads, TCRdb lists one entry per CDR3 protein and no DNA. This sample contains some 130,000 distinct CDR3 sequences. Details on this clonotype: Its matching antigen is unknown.

The sequenced material came from naive CXCR3- CD8+ T cells from blood. The subset denotes: CD45RO-CCR7+CD27+CD95- naive CD8+ T cells lacking CXCR3 (TNR3-). This chain joins TRBV9 and TRBJ1-1. This clonotype was obtained from a human donor in good health. Some clones in this sample may be carry-over from other donors' samples. The CDR3 region is CASSVFPEIMASEAFF.